This T cell receptor beta chain was sequenced for a study of blood T cells in healthy people across ages. Study-level results: Long-lived and aged donors differed, with more naive CD4+ cells and higher diversity in the long-lived. The unknown donor CMV status may have confounded expanded clonotype changes.

The CDR3 consists of 12 residues. V lost 10 bases, J lost 2 bases, and 11 bases lay in between. Germline CDR1 MNHEY, CDR2 SVGAGI. A J-beta primer mix and a sample-barcoded 5' primer were used in a second PCR of about 7 to 12 cycles. TCRdb processed the 5' RACE reads anew with MiXCR; each CDR3 protein has one entry. Seen here are approximately 810,000 distinct CDR3 sequences, under 35% observed once, and the top ten hold roughly 17%. This clonotype has a handful of counts. Its antigen is currently unknown. This receptor was taken from an elderly woman in good health. This chain connects TRBV6-5 to TRBJ1-1; a possible D gene is TRBD1 (6 bases). What was sequenced was blood. CDR3 DNA: TGTGCCACGACAGGAATAAACACTGAAGCTTTCTTT. Amino acids: CATTGINTEAFF.